This TCR beta chain comes out of a study of regulatory T cells in long-lasting Graves disease. Time point described: newly diagnosed GD, antithyroid drugs for less than 3 months. Scientists built the TCR library using RNA that was extracted from PBMCs. HTBI primers from iRepertoire and Arm-PCR of CDR3 regions yielded the TCR beta libraries. TCRdb re-analysed the multiplex PCR reads in MiXCR, keeping a single row per CDR3 protein. The table shows 550,000 to 700,000 distinct CDR3 sequences, with 16% occurring only once. This clonotype was detected ten times or more. Unmatched junction bases numbered 4, after V lost 3 bases and J lost 1 base. Per the germline V gene, CDR1 is SGHAT and CDR2 is FQNNGV. The CDR3 extends over 15 amino acids. The same data also went into a second study, on T cells in Graves' hyperthyroidism and ophthalmopathy.

The chain combines TRBV11-2 with TRBJ2-3; 7 nucleotides align to TRBD2. Specimen: peripheral blood mononuclear cells (PBMCs), collected at new diagnosis, from a patient treated with antithyroid drugs. This clonotype was obtained from a man between 18 and 35 years old with Graves disease. CDR3 nucleotides: TGTGCCAGCAGCTTGGGGGGAGGGCGCACAGATACGCAGTATTTT. This sequence encodes CASSLGGGRTDTQYF.